This T cell receptor beta chain stems from a study of blood T cell repertoires in COVID-19. Looking at the study overall: From T cells, B-cell-depleted T cells, or PBMCs came the material, which was cDNA or gDNA.

Those who participated ranged in age from about 18 to 89 years and resided in 20 to 30 US areas. The V gene lost 5 bases and the J gene lost 5 bases, with 12 bases spanning the gap. The CDR3 consists of 13 residues. CDR1 and CDR2 (germline): SGHTA, FQGNSA. The data were produced by immunoSEQ multiplex PCR, yet TCRdb's version contains in-frame clones alone and is incomplete. The sample lists 150,000 or so clones, roughly 90% occurring once. The V gene is TRBV7-2, the J gene TRBJ1-2; a possible D gene is TRBD1 (5 bases). Sequencing was carried out using PBMCs or T cells enriched from blood (not recorded which). This clonotype was sampled from a woman aged 40 to 50 who had been exposed to COVID-19. The CDR3 here is CASSTAGRYGYTF. DNA of the CDR3: TGTGCCAGCAGCACGGCAGGGCGTTATGGCTACACCTTC.